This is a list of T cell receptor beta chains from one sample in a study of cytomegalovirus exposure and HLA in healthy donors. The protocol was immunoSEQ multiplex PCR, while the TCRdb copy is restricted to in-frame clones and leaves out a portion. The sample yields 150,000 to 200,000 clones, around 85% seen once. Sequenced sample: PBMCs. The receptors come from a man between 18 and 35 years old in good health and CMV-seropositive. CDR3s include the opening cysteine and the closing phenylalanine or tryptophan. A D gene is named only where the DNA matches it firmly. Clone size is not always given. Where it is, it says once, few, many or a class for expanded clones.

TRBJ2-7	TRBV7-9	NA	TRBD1	CASSPETGAHDEQYF	TGTGCCAGCAGCCCGGAGACAGGGGCCCACGACGAGCAGTACTTC
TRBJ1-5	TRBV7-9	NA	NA	CASSPTKGQPQHF	TGTGCCAGCAGCCCCACTAAAGGTCAGCCCCAGCATTTT
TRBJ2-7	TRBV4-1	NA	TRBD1	CASSQPPGGVSYEQYF	TGCGCCAGCAGCCAACCACCAGGGGGTGTTTCCTACGAGCAGTACTTC
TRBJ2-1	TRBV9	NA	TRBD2	CASSVSGSSYNEQFF	TGTGCCAGCAGCGTCAGCGGGAGCTCCTACAATGAGCAGTTCTTC
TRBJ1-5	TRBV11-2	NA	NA	CASSHNGVNQPQHF	TGTGCCAGCAGCCACAACGGGGTAAATCAGCCCCAGCATTTT
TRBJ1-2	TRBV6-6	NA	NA	CASRYSSLGYGYTF	TGTGCCAGCAGGTACAGCTCCCTTGGCTATGGCTACACCTTC
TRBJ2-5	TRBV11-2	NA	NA	CASSRSSEETQYF	TGTGCCAGCAGCCGTAGTAGCGAAGAGACCCAGTACTTC
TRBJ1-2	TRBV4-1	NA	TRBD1	CASSQDLGDSVHGYTF	TGCGCCAGCAGCCAAGATTTGGGGGACAGCGTACATGGCTACACCTTC
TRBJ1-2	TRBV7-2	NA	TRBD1	CASSLARDRGPGYTF	TGTGCCAGCAGCTTAGCACGGGACAGGGGGCCTGGCTACACCTTC
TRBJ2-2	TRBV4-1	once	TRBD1	CASSQISPGQGPDTGELFF	TGCGCCAGCAGCCAAATCAGTCCGGGACAGGGCCCGGACACCGGGGAGCTGTTTTTT
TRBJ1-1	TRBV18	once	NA	CASSPTPETRTEAFF	TGTGCCAGCTCACCCACCCCTGAGACTCGGACTGAAGCTTTCTTT
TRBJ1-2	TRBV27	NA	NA	CASSSRTGVWIYGYTF	TGTGCCAGCAGTTCTCGTACCGGGGTCTGGATCTATGGCTACACCTTC
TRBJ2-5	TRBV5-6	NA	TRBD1	CASSRTGEETQYF	TGTGCCAGCAGCCGGACAGGGGAAGAGACCCAGTACTTC
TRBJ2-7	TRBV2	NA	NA	CANREQGEGYEQYF	TGTGCCAATCGAGAACAGGGAGAGGGCTACGAGCAGTACTTC
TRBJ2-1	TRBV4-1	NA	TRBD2	CASSAGGSTSGRNEQFF	TGCGCCAGCAGCGCAGGGGGATCGACTAGCGGGAGAAATGAGCAGTTCTTC
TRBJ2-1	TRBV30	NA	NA	CAWGLWHNEQFF	TGTGCCTGGGGCCTTTGGCACAATGAGCAGTTCTTC
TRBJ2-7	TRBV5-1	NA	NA	CASSSLSYEQYF	TGCGCCAGCAGCTCCCTCTCCTACGAGCAGTACTTC
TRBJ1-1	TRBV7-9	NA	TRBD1	CASSLVGQGAYEAFF	TGTGCCAGCAGCTTGGTAGGACAGGGGGCTTATGAAGCTTTCTTT
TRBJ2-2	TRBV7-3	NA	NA	CASSIGTGELFF	TGTGCCAGCAGCATCGGTACCGGGGAGCTGTTTTTT
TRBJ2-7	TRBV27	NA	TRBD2	CASSFQAGAGYEQYF	TGTGCCAGCAGTTTTCAAGCGGGGGCCGGCTACGAGCAGTACTTC
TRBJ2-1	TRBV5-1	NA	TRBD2	CASSEASGGPGSEQFF	TGCGCCAGCAGTGAGGCTAGCGGGGGGCCCGGGAGTGAGCAGTTCTTC
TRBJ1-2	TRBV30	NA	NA	CAWSVESDYGYTF	TGTGCCTGGAGTGTGGAGTCAGACTATGGCTACACCTTC
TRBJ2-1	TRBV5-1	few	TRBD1	CASSSNYRGAVGNEQFF	TGCGCCAGCAGTTCCAACTACAGGGGTGCGGTGGGGAATGAGCAGTTCTTC
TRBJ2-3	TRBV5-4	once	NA	CASIDLGVTDTQYF	TGTGCCAGCATCGATCTAGGAGTTACAGATACGCAGTATTTT
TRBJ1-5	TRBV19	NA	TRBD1	CASSITGGRTSNQPQHF	TGTGCCAGTAGTATTACAGGGGGCAGGACGAGCAATCAGCCCCAGCATTTT
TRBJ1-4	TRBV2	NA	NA	CASSWVTANEKLFF	TGTGCCAGCAGCTGGGTGACAGCTAATGAAAAACTGTTTTTT
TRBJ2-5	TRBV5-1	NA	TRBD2	CASSRIAGGGETQYF	TGCGCCAGCAGCCGAATAGCGGGAGGGGGAGAGACCCAGTACTTC
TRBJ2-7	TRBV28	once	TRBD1	CASSVGDRGPYEQYF	TGTGCCAGCAGTGTGGGGGACAGGGGCCCCTACGAGCAGTACTTC
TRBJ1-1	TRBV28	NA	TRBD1	CASSSPGQRNTEAFF	TGTGCCAGCAGTTCCCCGGGACAGCGGAACACTGAAGCTTTCTTT
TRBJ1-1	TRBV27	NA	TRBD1	CASSYRGGTEAFF	TGTGCCAGCAGTTACAGGGGAGGAACTGAAGCTTTCTTT
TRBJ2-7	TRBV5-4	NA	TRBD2	CASSLALGREQYF	TGTGCCAGCAGCTTGGCCCTCGGGAGGGAGCAGTACTTC
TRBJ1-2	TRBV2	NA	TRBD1	CASTLRGGWGYTF	TGTGCCAGCACCCTCAGAGGGGGCTGGGGCTACACCTTC
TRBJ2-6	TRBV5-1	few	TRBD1	CASSVGQGAGSGANVLTF	TGCGCCAGCAGCGTCGGACAGGGGGCGGGCTCTGGGGCCAACGTCCTGACTTTC
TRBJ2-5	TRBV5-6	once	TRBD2	CASSLDSGGGPETQYF	TGTGCCAGCAGCTTGGATAGCGGGGGCGGTCCAGAGACCCAGTACTTC
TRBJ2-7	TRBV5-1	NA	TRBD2	CASNPSGISYEQYF	TGCGCCAGCAACCCTAGCGGGATTTCCTACGAGCAGTACTTC
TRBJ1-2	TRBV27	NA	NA	CASSLGEAHGYTF	TGTGCCAGCAGTTTAGGGGAGGCCCATGGCTACACCTTC
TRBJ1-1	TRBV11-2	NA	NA	CASSGDRNTEAFF	TGTGCCAGCAGCGGAGACAGGAACACTGAAGCTTTCTTT
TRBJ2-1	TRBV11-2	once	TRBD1	CASSLDRGTYNEQFF	TGTGCCAGCAGCTTAGACAGGGGGACCTACAATGAGCAGTTCTTC
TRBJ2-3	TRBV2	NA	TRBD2	CASLSGGALDTQYF	TGTGCCAGCCTAAGCGGGGGGGCCTTAGATACGCAGTATTTT
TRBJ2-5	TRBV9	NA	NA	CASSAGAGRQYQETQYF	TGTGCCAGCAGCGCCGGTGCGGGCAGACAATACCAAGAGACCCAGTACTTC
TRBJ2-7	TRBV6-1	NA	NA	CASSDQSYSSYEQYF	TGTGCCAGCAGTGACCAATCGTATAGCTCCTACGAGCAGTACTTC
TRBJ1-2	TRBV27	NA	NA	CASSQTGVYGYTF	TGTGCCAGCAGCCAGACAGGAGTCTATGGCTACACCTTC
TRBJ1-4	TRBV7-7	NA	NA	CASSLGPGFGEKLFF	TGTGCCAGCAGCTTAGGGCCCGGGTTCGGTGAAAAACTGTTTTTT
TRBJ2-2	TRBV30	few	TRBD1	CAWTGQGAGELFF	TGTGCCTGGACGGGACAGGGAGCCGGGGAGCTGTTTTTT
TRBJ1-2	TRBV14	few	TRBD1	CASSQDWDRGYYGYTF	TGTGCCAGCAGCCAAGATTGGGACAGGGGTTACTATGGCTACACCTTC
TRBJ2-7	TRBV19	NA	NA	CASSDQRDEQYF	TGTGCCAGTAGTGATCAGAGGGACGAGCAGTACTTC
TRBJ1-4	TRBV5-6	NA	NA	CASSPWTEIVSEKLFF	TGTGCCAGCAGCCCCTGGACAGAAATTGTCTCGGAAAAACTGTTTTTT
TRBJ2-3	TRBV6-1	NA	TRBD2	CASSFRDYLDTQYF	TGTGCCAGCAGTTTCCGGGACTATTTAGATACGCAGTATTTT
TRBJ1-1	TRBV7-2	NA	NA	CASSSNLQGAEAFF	TGTGCCAGCAGCTCAAACCTACAGGGAGCTGAAGCTTTCTTT
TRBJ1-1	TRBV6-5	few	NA	CASSFFDTSPSGAFF	TGTGCCAGCAGCTTCTTTGACACATCACCTTCCGGAGCTTTCTTT
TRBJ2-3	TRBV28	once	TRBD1	CASSNNVQGSTDTQYF	TGTGCCAGCAGTAATAACGTACAGGGGAGCACAGATACGCAGTATTTT